A selection of T cell receptor beta chains follows, all from one sample in a study of tumor and adjacent non-tumor tissue in lung cancer. TCRdb re-derived calls from the multiplex PCR reads in MiXCR, one entry per CDR3 protein. The repertoire has 98,000 or so distinct CDR3 sequences, less than 85% of them found once; the top ten carry around 30%. Sequenced input: distant non-tumor lung tissue. These receptors were collected from a man aged 55 to 70 with small cell lung cancer. Each CDR3 is given with its conserved first and last residue. The D gene is left open where the match is weak. Not every row has a clone size; where given, it reads once, few, many or a size class.

>TRBJ2-1|.|many|TRBV2
CASSDRTTDNEQFF
TGTGCCAGCAGTGACAGGACTACCGACAATGAGCAGTTCTTC
>TRBJ2-1|TRBD2|.|TRBV5-5
CASSSEELAVGSYNEQFF
TGTGCCAGCAGCTCGGAAGAGCTAGCGGTGGGCTCCTACAATGAGCAGTTCTTC
>TRBJ1-4|.|.|TRBV6-5
CASITKNLATNERLFF
TGTGCCAGCATCACCAAGAATTTAGCAACTAATGAAAGACTGTTTTTT
>TRBJ2-1|.|many|TRBV6-5
CASSYSIWSLSSYNEQFF
TGTGCCAGCAGTTACTCGATTTGGTCCCTCAGCTCCTACAATGAGCAGTTCTTC
>TRBJ2-1|.|.|TRBV7-2
CASSPVGGSYNEHFF
TGTGCCAGCAGCCCAGTGGGAGGCTCCTACAATGAGCATTTCTTC
>TRBJ1-1|.|.|TRBV4-1
CASTQVPGHGTDAFF
TGCGCCAGCACCCAAGTTCCAGGGCATGGCACTGATGCTTTCTTT
>TRBJ2-1|TRBD2|.|TRBV5-1
CASSLYQRWGGFKNEQFF
TGTGCCAGCAGCTTATATCAGCGGTGGGGGGGATTTAAGAATGAGCAGTTCTTC
>TRBJ2-1|TRBD2|.|TRBV4-2
CARSQGLADTDNEQFF
TGTGCCAGAAGCCAAGGACTAGCGGACACCGACAATGAGCAGTTCTTC
>TRBJ2-2|.|.|TRBV10-3
CAISVRSFSTGELFF
TGTGCCATCAGTGTGCGGAGCTTTAGCACCGGGGAGCTGTTTTTT
>TRBJ2-3|.|once|TRBV20-1
CSARGVDSGPAEYF
TGCAGTGCTAGAGGTGTGGACTCAGGCCCTGCGGAGTATTTT
>TRBJ1-5|.|.|TRBV5-6
CASSLSLGNNRPQHF
TGTGCTAGCAGCTTGAGTTTGGGAAACAATCGGCCCCAGCATTTT
>TRBJ2-5|TRBD2|.|TRBV7-9
CASSLAAGEGETQNF
TGTGCCAGCAGCTTAGCAGCGGGAGAGGGAGAGACCCAGAACTTC
>TRBJ2-5|.|.|TRBV6-6
CASYPSRTTETQYF
TGTGCCAGCTATCCCAGCCGGACTACAGAGACCCAGTACTTC
>TRBJ2-3|.|few|TRBV6-4
CASPPRGPRSYSTDTQYF
TGTGCCAGTCCTCCCCGCGGACCTCGGTCTTACAGCACAGATACGCAGTATTTT
>TRBJ2-5|.|.|TRBV5-4
CASGLGGVRKTQYF
TGTGCCAGCGGGTTAGGGGGAGTCCGAAAGACCCAGTACTTC
>TRBJ1-1|.|once|TRBV10-2
CANSRSVNTEAFF
TGCGCCAACAGCAGGTCAGTGAACACTGAAGCTTTCTTT
>TRBJ2-2|.|once|TRBV4-2
CASSQDPRANTGEPFF
TGTGCCAGCAGCCAAGATCCCAGGGCGAACACCGGGGAGCCGTTCTTT
>TRBJ2-1|.|.|TRBV7-2
CANSPPSNEQFF
TGTGCCAACAGTCCTCCCTCGAATGAGCAGTTCTTC
>TRBJ2-1|TRBD2|.|TRBV4-2
CASSQDTGTSGKSEQFF
TGTGCTAGCAGCCAAGATACGGGGACTAGCGGGAAGAGTGAGCAGTTCTTC
>TRBJ1-2|.|.|TRBV5-5
CASSFRDLRGDHYGYIF
TGTGCCAGCAGCTTCCGGGACCTGCGGGGGGACCACTATGGCTACATCTTC
>TRBJ2-2|.|.|TRBV20-1
CSAREDTVELFF
TGCAGTGCTAGAGAGGACACCGTGGAGCTGTTTTTT
>TRBJ2-1|TRBD2|.|TRBV12-3/TRBV12-4
CTSSRPGGRANEQFF
TGTACCAGCAGTCGCCCAGGCGGGAGGGCCAATGAACAGTTCTTC
>TRBJ2-3|.|.|TRBV6-2/TRBV6-3
CASSYTDSPFTDTRYF
TGTGCCAGCAGTTACACAGATTCACCCTTCACAGATACGCGGTATTTT
>TRBJ2-1|.|.|TRBV29-1
CSVPLHGYSYNEQFF
TGCAGCGTTCCGCTACATGGCTACTCCTACAATGAGCAGTTCTTC
>TRBJ2-1|.|.|TRBV12-3/TRBV12-4
CASAVRGGHNKRFF
TGTGCCAGCGCGGTTAGGGGGGGTCACAATAAGCGGTTCTTC
>TRBJ2-1|.|.|TRBV10-2
CASSDSRVGEHFF
TGCGCTAGCAGTGATTCTAGGGTGGGTGAGCATTTCTTC
>TRBJ2-2|TRBD2|.|TRBV4-1
CASSRVPGQAGGNIGELFF
TGCGCCAGCAGCCGAGTCCCGGGACAAGCGGGAGGGAACATCGGGGAGCTGTTTTTT
>TRBJ2-4|.|once|TRBV7-8
CASSSDHGIQYF
TGTGCCAGTAGCTCGGACCACGGCATTCAGTACTTC
>TRBJ1-1|.|.|TRBV6-2/TRBV6-3
CASRLDSSTKAFF
TGTGCCAGCAGACTGGACAGCTCCACTAAAGCTTTCTTT
>TRBJ2-4|.|.|TRBV11-2
CVSSLEAAAIQYF
TGTGTCAGCAGCTTAGAGGCAGCGGCCATCCAGTACTTC
>TRBJ2-1|.|.|TRBV18
CASSRTGQDNEQFF
TGTGCCAGCTCACGAACGGGGCAGGACAATGAGCAGTTCTTC
>TRBJ2-3|.|.|TRBV5-4
CASSFLRNTDTHYF
TGTGCCAGCAGCTTTCTGAGGAACACAGATACGCATTATTTT
>TRBJ2-1|TRBD2|.|TRBV30
CDWREYNEEFF
TGTGACTGGCGGGAGTACAATGAGGAGTTCTTC
>TRBJ1-5|TRBD1|.|TRBV10-2
CASSDSGGQASHF
TGCGCAAGCAGTGATAGCGGGGGACAGGCCTCGCATTTT
>TRBJ1-5|.|.|TRBV30
CARNPWGSNQPQHF
TGTGCCAGGAATCCGTGGGGGAGCAATCAGCCCCAGCATTTT
>TRBJ2-1|.|few|TRBV20-1
CSATIKGRVSNEQFF
TGCAGTGCTACGATTAAAGGTCGTGTTTCCAATGAGCAGTTCTTC
>TRBJ2-2|TRBD2|.|TRBV4-1
CSSSHPITGGVDEDLFF
TGCTCCAGCAGCCACCCCATCACGGGGGGGGTCGACGAGGATCTGTTTTTT
>TRBJ2-7|TRBD2|.|TRBV12-3/TRBV12-4
CASSLGGREFEQYF
TGTGCCAGCAGTTTAGGCGGGAGGGAGTTCGAGCAGTACTTC
>TRBJ1-6|.|once|TRBV13
CTSSKNDGSSYNSPLHF
TGTACCAGCAGCAAAAACGACGGAAGTTCCTATAATTCACCCCTCCACTTT
>TRBJ1-5|.|many|TRBV20-1
CSARGGGISQPQHF
TGCAGTGCTAGAGGGGGGGGCATAAGTCAGCCCCAGCATTTT
>TRBJ1-5|TRBD1|.|TRBV10-2
CANNDSRGQASHF
TGCGCCAACAATGATAGCAGGGGACAGGCCTCGCATTTT
>TRBJ2-2|.|.|TRBV27
CASSLHTGELFF
TGTGCCAGCAGTTTACACACCGGGGAGCTGTTTTTT
>TRBJ2-1|.|.|TRBV4-2
CASSQDQDSGALYSEQFF
TGTGCCAGCAGCCAGGATCAAGATAGCGGAGCACTATACAGTGAGCAGTTCTTC
>TRBJ2-3|TRBD2|.|TRBV6-6
CANRTLALGIMAQYF
TGTGCCAACAGAACACTAGCGTTAGGGATTATGGCGCAGTATTTT
>TRBJ1-1|.|.|TRBV11-2
CASGLARQREAFF
TGTGCAAGCGGCTTAGCGAGACAGCGGGAAGCTTTCTTT
>TRBJ2-1|.|many|TRBV10-3
CAISRGARNEQFF
TGTGCCATCAGCCGGGGGGCCCGGAATGAGCAGTTCTTC
>TRBJ2-3|.|.|TRBV6-1
CAISHRQFVINTDTQYF
TGTGCCATCAGTCATCGACAGTTTGTGATTAACACAGATACGCAGTATTTT
>TRBJ2-5|.|.|TRBV7-9
CASGYPTGLETQYF
TGTGCCAGCGGCTACCCCACAGGGCTCGAGACCCAGTACTTC
>TRBJ2-2|.|.|TRBV5-4
CASISVTNTGELFF
TGTGCCAGCATCTCCGTCACGAACACCGGGGAGTTGTTTTTT
>TRBJ2-2|.|.|TRBV11-3
CGSSLGVSSGGELLF
TGTGGCAGCAGCTTAGGGGTCTCTTCAGGAGGGGAACTGCTTTTT
>TRBJ2-1|.|.|TRBV12-3/TRBV12-4
CASSKTVGSWVEQFF
TGTGCCAGCAGCAAAACAGTGGGCTCATGGGTTGAGCAGTTCTTT
>TRBJ1-5|.|.|TRBV12-5
CASGLGPDGQPQHF
TGTGCTAGTGGTCTGGGTCCTGATGGTCAGCCCCAACATTTT